The 25 T cell receptor beta chains below were found in one sample sequenced in a study of CD8 T cells in Susac syndrome. An input of roughly 0.5 to 1 ug of RNA was subjected to reverse transcription using random hexamers. TCRdb ran MiXCR on the immunoSEQ multiplex PCR reads and lists one entry per CDR3 protein. The sample includes roughly 330,000 distinct CDR3 sequences, approximately 90% of them seen just once. Source material: CD4+ T cells from PBMCs. The receptor source for this set is a human donor with multiple sclerosis.

The chain is built from TRBV5-1 and TRBJ2-1, with 12 nucleotides matching TRBD2. The CDR3 covers 14 residues. With 5 bases clipped from V and 3 bases from J, the junction kept 0 bases outside the gene matches. In germline, CDR1 is SGHRS, CDR2 YFSETQ. As DNA, the CDR3 is TGCGCCAGCAGACTAGCGGGGGGCTACAATGAGCAGTTCTTC. Translating gives CASRLAGGYNEQFF.

V gene TRBV9 combines with J gene TRBJ2-6; unclear D gene. Trimming took off 1 base at V and 0 bases at J, with 5 bases between the two ends. Germline lookup yields CDR1 SGDLS and CDR2 YYNGEE. The CDR3 has 15 residues. For the CDR3, the DNA is TGTGCCAGCAGCGTAAGGGTCTCTGGGGCCAACGTCCTGACTTTC. This gives the protein CASSVRVSGANVLTF.

The chain joins TRBV27 to TRBJ2-7, with TRBD1 matching 12 bases. The junction had 10 bases not matched to a gene; V was cut back by 3 bases and J by 7 bases. The CDR3 consists of 16 residues. Looked up from germline, CDR1 is MNHEY and CDR2 is SMNVEV (reference sequence). The CDR3 DNA reads TGTGCCAGCAGTTTGATTGGGGGACAGGGGGCAGGAGAGCAGTACTTC. This translates into CASSLIGGQGAGEQYF.

J is TRBJ1-4 and V is TRBV20-1; D perhaps matches TRBD1 (5 bases). The V end lost 3 bases, the J end lost 8 bases, and 19 bases lay between the germline ends. The CDR3 runs to 15 residues. The germline V gene encodes CDR1 DFQATT and CDR2 SNEGSKA (reference sequence). CDR3 sequence reads: CSASFPRGRGEKLFF. The DNA for the CDR3 is TGCAGTGCTAGCTTTCCAAGGGGCCGAGGGGAAAAACTGTTTTTT.

Turning to this clonotype: The CDR3 carries no conserved terminal phenylalanine or tryptophan, so it likely arises from a read error. The genes are TRBV24-1 and TRBJ2-7; D remains ambiguous. This CDR3 has 12 amino acids. The V gene lost 9 bases and the J gene lost 6 bases, with 14 bases spanning the gap. Germline values: CDR1 KGHDR, CDR2 SFDVKD. Written as DNA, the CDR3 is TGTGCCACCGAGTCTCAGCGAGGCGAGCAGTACCTC. It is translated as CATESQRGEQYL.

The rearrangement links TRBV7-9 to TRBJ2-2; TRBD2 aligns across 8 bases. The CDR3 has 13 amino acids. V shed 11 bases, J shed 1 base, and the junction held 3 bases outside the gene matches. Germline V gene data show CDR1 as SEHNR and CDR2 as FQNEAQ (reference sequence). The CDR3 DNA is TGTGCCGGAAGCGGGAGGAACACCGGGGAGCTGTTTTTT. Translation gives CAGSGRNTGELFF.

V gene TRBV29-1 combines with J gene TRBJ1-1; D call uncertain. The V gene lost 4 bases and the J gene lost 5 bases, with 14 bases spanning the gap. There are 13 residues in the CDR3. CDR1 SQVTM and CDR2 ANQGSEA come from the germline V gene. CDR3 bases: TGCAGCGTTGGGCCGGGTATGAGAACTGAAGCTTTCTTT. Its protein product is CSVGPGMRTEAFF.

The V gene is TRBV12-3 or TRBV12-4, the J gene TRBJ2-1, with D possibly TRBD2 on 6 matching bases. This CDR3 is 15 amino acids long. V shed 6 bases and J shed 10 bases, with 22 bases lying between them. The CDR3 loop reads CASRLHGTLMEEQFF. The CDR3, as DNA: TGTGCCAGCAGGCTACACGGGACTCTCATGGAGGAGCAGTTCTTC.

V and J are TRBV5-5 and TRBJ2-1, with D hard to call. The CDR3 length is 15 residues. The V end was cut by 4 bases, the J end by 3 bases, with 14 bases between. The germline V gene encodes CDR1 SGHKS and CDR2 YYEKEE (reference sequence). Here the CDR3 DNA reads TGTGCCAGCAGCATCGACACTCCGCTCTACAATGAGCAGTTCTTC. Translated, it gives CASSIDTPLYNEQFF.

In its sample, this clonotype was seen a few times. The chain uses TRBV12-3 or TRBV12-4 and TRBJ1-2, with D unclear. The V end was cut by 1 base, the J end by 0 bases, with 6 bases between. This CDR3 comprises 14 residues. CDR3 in DNA: TGTGCCAGCAGTTTAGGAGGAGCTAACTATGGCTACACCTTC. Translated: CASSLGGANYGYTF.

V and J are TRBV4-2 and TRBJ2-7; TRBD1 matches 9 bases. This CDR3 is built from 15 residues. Germline values: CDR1 LGHNA, CDR2 YNFKEQ. The V gene end was trimmed by 4 bases and the J gene end by 3 bases; junction bases not matched to a gene: 7. The CDR3 nucleotides read TGTGCCAGCAGCCTTCCGGGACAGGGCCGCTACGAGCAGTACTTC. This sequence encodes CASSLPGQGRYEQYF.

The V gene is TRBV27, the J gene TRBJ2-1, with TRBD2 matching 11 bases. The CDR3 extends over 16 amino acids. The V gene end was trimmed by 3 bases and the J gene end by 4 bases; junction bases not matched to a gene: 5. Germline V gene lookup returns CDR1 MNHEY and CDR2 SMNVEV (reference sequence). This CDR3 reads CASSFLSGRVYNEQFF. CDR3 nucleotide sequence: TGTGCCAGCAGTTTCCTTAGCGGGAGGGTTTACAATGAGCAGTTCTTC.

This chain links TRBV20-1 with TRBJ1-5, with TRBD1 matching over 10 bases. CDR1 DFQATT and CDR2 SNEGSKA come from the germline V gene (reference sequence). CDR3 size: 14 residues. The V segment lost 4 bases and the J segment 7 bases; nucleotides outside the gene matches: 7. The CDR3 loop reads CSANDRGPRQPQHF. The CDR3, as DNA: TGCAGTGCTAACGACAGGGGGCCTCGGCAGCCCCAGCATTTT.

The chain is built from TRBV6-1 and TRBJ2-7, with 7 positions matching TRBD2. The CDR3 loop spans 16 amino acids. The V gene end was trimmed by 6 bases and the J gene end by 7 bases; junction bases not matched to a gene: 18. Germline V gene sequence: CDR1 MNHNS, CDR2 SASEGT. The CDR3 region has the DNA TGTGCCAGCAGCCGGACCGGGACTAAATTTCTAGGAGAGCAGTACTTC. This sequence encodes CASSRTGTKFLGEQYF.

The CDR3 sequence is CASRTLSRPRASNSPLHF. DNA of the CDR3: TGTGCCAGCAGGACGTTGTCTCGTCCCCGAGCGAGCAATTCACCCCTCCACTTT. The chain carries TRBV27 and TRBJ1-6; the D is unclear. This CDR3 region has 18 residues. The V gene lost 6 bases and the J gene lost 7 bases, with 25 bases spanning the gap. The germline V gene encodes CDR1 MNHEY and CDR2 SMNVEV (reference sequence).

The V call is TRBV10-3, the J call TRBJ2-5, with D perhaps matching TRBD1 (5 bases). Germline V gives CDR1 ENHRY, CDR2 SYGVKD. CDR3 length: 13 residues. Trimming left V 3 bases short and J 5 bases short, with 10 bases between. CDR3 residues: CAISERPGETQYF. The CDR3 DNA follows: TGTGCCATCAGTGAAAGGCCAGGGGAGACCCAGTACTTC.

The rearrangement links TRBV6-5 to TRBJ1-2, with a weak D call TRBD1 (6 bases). CDR1 and CDR2 (germline): MNHEY, SVGAGI. CDR3 length: 13 amino acids. Trimming took off 1 base at V and 8 bases at J, with 11 bases between the two ends. CDR3 DNA: TGTGCCAGCAGTTACTTAGGGGGGGAAGGCTACACCTTC. It encodes CASSYLGGEGYTF.

CDR3 in amino acids: CASSVQNIQYF. CDR3 DNA: TGTGCCAGCAGTGTTCAAAACATTCAGTACTTC. The chain has TRBV2 and TRBJ2-4; D not resolved. The CDR3 spans 11 residues. V was trimmed by 4 bases and J by 5 bases, leaving 3 bases between them. In germline, CDR1 is SNHLY, CDR2 FYNNEI. The full variable domain, its missing parts supplied by reference TRBV2 and TRBJ2-4, is EPEVTQTPSHQVTQMGQEVILRCVPISNHLYFYWYRQILGQKVEFLVSFYNNEISEKSEIFDDQFSVERPDGSNFTLKIRSTKLEDSAMYFCASSVQNIQYFGAGTRLSVL.

V and J are TRBV3-1 and TRBJ2-1; 9 bases line up with TRBD1. V shed 0 bases and J 8 bases; nucleotides not matched to a gene: 8. Germline CDR1 and CDR2: LGHDT and YNNKEL (reference sequence). There are 16 residues in the CDR3. The CDR3 spells CASSQDLGTGMDEQFF. DNA of the CDR3: TGTGCCAGCAGCCAAGATCTCGGGACAGGGATGGATGAGCAGTTCTTC.

This clonotype was seen a single time. The V and J genes are TRBV28 and TRBJ2-2; either TRBD1 or TRBD2 may supply D (5 bases each). Trimming took 6 bases from V and 6 from J, leaving 20 bases between them. The CDR3 has 16 residues. Germline assignment: CDR1 MDHEN and CDR2 SYDVKM. CDR3 bases: TGTGCCAGCAGCCAATGGACGGGGCTAGGGGCCGGGGAGCTGTTTTTT. As protein: CASSQWTGLGAGELFF.

The chain is built from TRBV10-3 and TRBJ2-1; TRBD2 aligns across 11 bases. Germline CDR1 reads ENHRY; CDR2 reads SYGVKD. V was clipped by 3 bases and J by 9 bases; unmatched bases: 4. This CDR3 is built from 14 residues. This CDR3 reads CAISELAGVSEQFF. CDR3 DNA: TGTGCCATCAGTGAACTAGCGGGAGTTAGTGAGCAGTTCTTC.

The V and J genes are TRBV20-1 and TRBJ2-4; 14 bases align to TRBD2. Germline loops: CDR1 DFQATT, CDR2 SNEGSKA (reference sequence). Unmatched junction bases numbered 13, after V lost 0 bases and J lost 9 bases. CDR3 length equals 18 residues. This CDR3 is CSARDTGTSGGGGGIQYF. The CDR3 DNA sequence: TGCAGTGCTAGAGATACCGGGACTAGCGGGGGAGGGGGCGGCATTCAGTACTTC.

The J gene is TRBJ1-2, the V gene TRBV20-1; 7 bases align to TRBD1. Germline CDR1 is DFQATT and CDR2 is SNEGSKA (reference sequence). CDR3 length: 13 amino acids. V was clipped by 0 bases and J by 3 bases; unmatched bases: 1. The CDR3 DNA reads TGCAGTGCTAGAGATGACAGGGACTATGGCTACACCTTC. The encoded protein is CSARDDRDYGYTF.

The CDR3 loop is CASSNSYNEKLFF. As DNA, the CDR3 is TGTGCCAGCAGCAACTCTTATAATGAAAAACTGTTTTTT. This chain uses TRBV7-2 with TRBJ1-4, with D unclear. The V end lost 5 bases, the J end lost 4 bases, and 8 bases lay between the germline ends. Looked up from germline, CDR1 is SGHTA and CDR2 is FQGNSA. This CDR3 has 13 amino acids. Filled out from reference TRBV7-2 and TRBJ1-4, the complete variable domain reads GAGVSQSPSNKVTEKGKDVELRCDPISGHTALYWYRQSLGQGLEFLIYFQGNSAPDKSGLPSDRFSAERTGGSVSTLTIQRTQQEDSAVYLCASSNSYNEKLFFGSGTQLSVL.

V is TRBV4-1 and J is TRBJ2-5, with D uncertain. Per germline, CDR1 MGHRA and CDR2 YSYEKL. The CDR3 consists of 14 residues. The V gene lost 2 bases and the J gene lost 5 bases, with 12 bases spanning the gap. In DNA form, the CDR3 reads TGCGCCAGCAGCCAATTCCGGATCGGGGAGACCCAGTACTTC. The encoded protein is CASSQFRIGETQYF.